This entry lists 32 T cell receptor beta chains sequenced from one sample in a study of shared clonotypes between healthy human individuals. Sequencing was performed with immunoSEQ multiplex PCR; in TCRdb, only in-frame clones are kept and a portion is missing. The sample has about 680,000 clones, approximately 75% seen once; the top ten hold less than 2%. Sequenced input: memory CD4+ T cells sorted from blood. Subset: CD45RA-negative fraction. These receptors were obtained from a woman aged 25 to 45 in good health.

V gene TRBV7-3 combines with J gene TRBJ2-5, with D tentatively TRBD1 (7 bases). CDR1 and CDR2 (germline): SGHTA, FQGTGA. The CDR3 spans 15 residues. Trimming removed 2 bases from V and 4 bases from J, with 14 bases in between. The CDR3 DNA sequence: TGTGCCAGCAGCTTACAGGGGGGCAGCCCAGAGACCCAGTACTTC. Protein product: CASSLQGGSPETQYF.

This chain uses TRBV5-1 with TRBJ2-7; weak D call: TRBD1 (6 bases). Deletions cut 1 base from V and 5 bases from J, with 16 bases between. Germline CDR1 is SGHRS and CDR2 is YFSETQ. There are 15 residues in the CDR3. The CDR3 nucleotides read TGCGCCAGCAGCTTGCTCGGCAGGGGTAGCGACGAGCAGTACTTC. As protein: CASSLLGRGSDEQYF.

This rearrangement joins TRBV5-1 to TRBJ1-1, with 8 bases identical to TRBD1. The V gene end was trimmed by 8 bases and the J gene end by 4 bases; junction bases not matched to a gene: 4. Germline V gene sequence: CDR1 SGHRS, CDR2 YFSETQ. The length of the CDR3 is 12 residues. CDR3 residues: CARADRGTEAFF. DNA of the CDR3: TGCGCCAGAGCAGACAGGGGCACTGAAGCTTTCTTT.

Turning to this clone: The sample contains more than one DNA sequence encoding this CDR3. The chain recombines TRBV7-9 with TRBJ2-2; D is undetermined. This CDR3 is built from 12 residues. Trimming removed 5 bases at V and 2 bases at J, with 3 bases between. Germline values: CDR1 SEHNR, CDR2 FQNEAQ (reference sequence). The CDR3 sequence is CASSPNTGELFF. The CDR3 DNA reads TGTGCCAGCAGCCCAAACACCGGGGAGCTGTTTTTT. The full variable domain, completed using reference TRBV7-9 and TRBJ2-2, is DTGVSQNPRHKITKRGQNVTFRCDPISEHNRLYWYRQTLGQGPEFLTYFQNEAQLEKSRLLSDRFSAERPKGSFSTLEIQRTEQGDSAMYLCASSPNTGELFFGEGSRLTVL.

The genes are TRBV25-1 and TRBJ1-1; D is uncertain. Germline lookup yields CDR1 MGHDK and CDR2 SYGVNS. Trimming cost V 3 bases and J 4 bases, with 9 bases left between them. This CDR3 has 13 amino acids. CDR3 nucleotide sequence: TGTGCCAGCAGTGATGGGGTCTCCACTGAAGCTTTCTTT. This translates into CASSDGVSTEAFF.

This chain links TRBV5-4 with TRBJ2-3, with TRBD1 matching over 7 bases. V lost 0 bases, J lost 2 bases, and 6 bases stayed unmatched. The CDR3 runs 16 residues. Germline lookup yields CDR1 SGHNT and CDR2 YYREEE (reference sequence). The DNA of the CDR3 is TGTGCCAGCAGCTTGGTGGGACAGATCCTCACAGATACGCAGTATTTT. Its translation is CASSLVGQILTDTQYF.

The chain is built from TRBV9 and TRBJ1-2; TRBD1 is a possible D gene (5 bases). Trimming left V 4 bases short and J 4 bases short, with 14 bases between. The germline gives CDR1 SGDLS, CDR2 YYNGEE. The CDR3 length is 14 residues. CDR3 residues: CASSRQTESYGYTF. The CDR3 DNA reads as TGTGCCAGCAGCCGACAGACGGAGTCCTATGGCTACACCTTC.

This chain uses TRBV7-6 with TRBJ2-1; D is perhaps TRBD1 or TRBD2 (7 bases each). Germline V gene data show CDR1 as SGHVS and CDR2 as FNYEAQ. This CDR3 has 15 residues. V was clipped by 1 base and J by 7 bases, with 14 bases between them. CDR3 loop: CASSLGRGGQNEQFF. The CDR3 bases are TGTGCCAGCAGCTTAGGCAGGGGGGGTCAAAATGAGCAGTTCTTC. Based on the CDR3 plus reference TRBV7-6 and TRBJ2-1, the full variable domain is GAGVSQSPRYKVTKRGQDVALRCDPISGHVSLYWYRQALGQGPEFLTYFNYEAQQDKSGLPNDRFSAERPEGSISTLTIQRTEQRDSAMYRCASSLGRGGQNEQFFGPGTRLTVL.

Worth noting for this clone: Within the sample, other DNA sequences also encode this same CDR3. This chain uses TRBV5-1 with TRBJ1-3, with 7 bases fitting TRBD1. The CDR3 totals 14 residues. From germline, CDR1 is SGHRS and CDR2 YFSETQ. Trimming removed 2 bases from V and 1 base from J; junction bases left unmatched: 0. The CDR3 DNA follows: TGCGCCAGCAGCTTACAGGGGTCTGGAAACACCATATATTTT. Translated: CASSLQGSGNTIYF.

The chain recombines TRBV19 with TRBJ2-4; 11 bases match TRBD1. This CDR3 contains 18 residues. Trimming took 3 bases from V and 3 from J; bases not matched to a gene: 10. CDR1 LNHDA and CDR2 SQIVND come from the germline V gene (reference sequence). CDR3 bases: TGTGCCAGTAGTATTGGGAGCGGACAGGGGGCCGGCAAAAACATTCAGTACTTC. Translating it yields CASSIGSGQGAGKNIQYF.

The V and J genes are TRBV27 and TRBJ1-3, with a tentative D call TRBD1 (5 bases). Trimming removed 0 bases from V and 0 bases from J, with 12 bases in between. The CDR3 totals 17 residues. Looked up from germline, CDR1 is MNHEY and CDR2 is SMNVEV (reference sequence). CDR3 bases: TGTGCCAGCAGTTTATCTCCAGGGCCTAGCTCTGGAAACACCATATATTTT. Translation gives CASSLSPGPSSGNTIYF.

CDR3 residues: CASSRPHLAGAAETQYF. CDR3 nucleotide sequence: TGTGCCAGCAGCCGGCCCCACCTAGCGGGAGCTGCAGAGACCCAGTACTTC. This chain connects TRBV11-2 to TRBJ2-5, with 10 bases aligning to TRBD2. Germline V lookup: CDR1 SGHAT, CDR2 FQNNGV. Trimming at V came to 5 bases and at J to 4 bases, leaving 13 bases not matched to a gene. The CDR3 runs 17 residues. The entire variable domain, with the rest obtained from reference TRBV11-2 and TRBJ2-5, is as follows: EAGVAQSPRYKIIEKRQSVAFWCNPISGHATLYWYQQILGQGPKLLIQFQNNGVVDDSQLPKDRFSAERLKGVDSTLKIQPAKLEDSAVYLCASSRPHLAGAAETQYFGPGTRLLVL.

The chain carries TRBV7-9 and TRBJ2-1, with unresolved D. This CDR3 is 15 amino acids long. The ends were cut back, 1 base at V and 0 bases at J, with 7 bases in the middle. Germline V gene lookup returns CDR1 SEHNR and CDR2 FQNEAQ (reference sequence). This chain's CDR3 is CASSLDLTSYNEQFF. The DNA for the CDR3 is TGTGCCAGCAGCTTAGACCTAACCTCCTACAATGAGCAGTTCTTC.

The rearrangement links TRBV27 to TRBJ1-2; tentatively, D is TRBD1 (6 bases). Germline V gives CDR1 MNHEY, CDR2 SMNVEV (reference sequence). The CDR3 consists of 13 residues. Trimming shortened V by 3 bases and J by 2 bases, and 7 bases separated the two germline ends. CDR3 amino acids: CASSFDRNYGYTF. DNA for the CDR3: TGTGCCAGCAGTTTCGACAGGAACTATGGCTACACCTTC.

The V call is TRBV19, the J call TRBJ1-2, with 8 bases matching TRBD1. J lost 1 base, V lost 1 base, and 5 bases had no gene match. Germline V gives CDR1 LNHDA, CDR2 SQIVND (reference sequence). The CDR3 is made up of 16 amino acids. DNA for the CDR3: TGTGCCAGTAGTATAGGAGGGACAGGTATTAACTATGGCTACACCTTC. It encodes CASSIGGTGINYGYTF. The entire variable domain, with the rest obtained from reference TRBV19 and TRBJ1-2, is as follows: DGGITQSPKYLFRKEGQNVTLSCEQNLNHDAMYWYRQDPGQGLRLIYYSQIVNDFQKGDIAEGYSVSREKKESFPLTVTSAQKNPTAFYLCASSIGGTGINYGYTFGSGTRLTVV.

The V gene is TRBV27, the J gene TRBJ1-2, with a possible D match to TRBD1 (5 bases). V was shortened by 3 bases and J by 6 bases, with 11 bases between the two germline ends. CDR1 MNHEY and CDR2 SMNVEV come from the germline V gene (reference sequence). The CDR3 sequence is 13 residues long. The CDR3 bases are TGTGCCAGCAGTTTGGGGGAGGGCAATGGCTACACCTTC. Its translation: CASSLGEGNGYTF.

The V call is TRBV30, the J call TRBJ1-4, with D uncertain. This CDR3 has 10 amino acids. From germline, CDR1 is GTSNPN and CDR2 SVGIG (reference sequence). As DNA, the CDR3 is TGTGCGTGGGGAGGGGAAAAACTGTTTTTT. Protein sequence: CAWGGEKLFF.

The genes are TRBV6-1 and TRBJ2-6, with D possibly matching TRBD1 (5 bases). V was clipped by 5 bases and J by 4 bases, with 12 bases between them. The CDR3 covers 15 residues. In germline, CDR1 is MNHNS, CDR2 SASEGT. Here the CDR3 DNA reads TGTGCCAGCAGTTTACAGGAGACCGGGGCCAACGTCCTGACTTTC. Amino acid sequence: CASSLQETGANVLTF.

This clone appeared many times. CDR3 in amino acids: CASSQVAGNSYEQYF. The DNA for the CDR3 is TGTGCCAGCAGCCAGGTAGCGGGGAACTCCTACGAGCAGTACTTC. The chain joins TRBV4-2 to TRBJ2-7; 8 bases agree with TRBD2. The V segment lost 3 bases and the J segment 0 bases; nucleotides outside the gene matches: 4. The CDR3 runs to 15 residues. The germline CDR1 and CDR2 sequences are LGHNA and YNFKEQ.

This rearrangement joins TRBV7-9 to TRBJ2-3; tentative D call: TRBD2 (6 bases). V dropped 5 bases and J dropped 0 bases, with 21 bases sitting between them. CDR1 is SEHNR and CDR2 is FQNEAQ in the germline V gene (reference sequence). CDR3 length: 18 amino acids. CDR3 nucleotides: TGTGCCAGCAGCCCTATCGGGACTTCTCTTCTTAGCACAGATACGCAGTATTTT. Translating gives CASSPIGTSLLSTDTQYF.

This clone appeared once. This sequence joins TRBV7-9 and TRBJ2-3, with D possibly being TRBD2 (6 bases). This CDR3 region has 14 residues. CDR1 SEHNR and CDR2 FQNEAQ come from the germline V gene (reference sequence). Trimming took 0 bases from V and 6 from J, leaving 10 bases between them. The CDR3 sequence is CASSLALGRDTQYF. CDR3 bases: TGTGCCAGCAGCTTAGCGCTTGGGAGGGATACGCAGTATTTT.

This clone has just one count. The chain couples TRBV5-1 to TRBJ2-5; 8 nucleotides match TRBD2. The CDR3 has 14 amino acids. CDR1 SGHRS and CDR2 YFSETQ come from the germline V gene. V lost 4 bases and J lost 5; bases outside the gene matches: 7. The CDR3 is CASSQGGRMETQYF. DNA for the CDR3: TGCGCCAGCAGCCAAGGCGGGAGGATGGAGACCCAGTACTTC.

The rearrangement joins TRBV7-9 to TRBJ2-5; TRBD2 is a possible D gene (5 bases). The CDR3 covers 16 residues. Trimming cost V 0 bases and J 3 bases, with 14 bases left between them. The germline V gene has CDR1 SEHNR and CDR2 FQNEAQ (reference sequence). The CDR3 here is CASSLARWTDKETQYF. CDR3 DNA: TGTGCCAGCAGCTTAGCGCGATGGACTGACAAAGAGACCCAGTACTTC.

This clone appeared a few times. The chain carries TRBV11-2 and TRBJ2-1; 11 positions match TRBD1. Germline loops: CDR1 SGHAT, CDR2 FQNNGV. CDR3 length: 16 amino acids. Germline trimming cut 5 bases from V and 7 bases from J; bases unmatched to any gene: 10. The CDR3: CASSAAPGQGANEQFF. The DNA of the CDR3 is TGTGCCAGCAGCGCCGCTCCAGGACAGGGGGCGAATGAGCAGTTCTTC.

V usage is TRBV5-1 and J usage is TRBJ2-7, with 7 bases identical to TRBD2. This CDR3 is built from 17 residues. CDR1 SGHRS and CDR2 YFSETQ come from the germline V gene. V lost 0 bases, J lost 3 bases, and 12 bases stayed unmatched. CDR3 nucleotide sequence: TGCGCCAGCAGCTTGGCAGCGCGACTAGCAGACAACTACGAGCAGTACTTC. This translates into CASSLAARLADNYEQYF.

Concerning this clone: One end of the junction fails to match germline, which may point to a read error. V usage is TRBV2 and J usage is TRBJ2-3; the D gene is possibly TRBD1 (5 bases). Germline V gene sequence: CDR1 SNHLY, CDR2 FYNNEI. This CDR3 comprises 14 residues. The CDR3 DNA is TGTGCCAGGACTCCGGGCCAAGGGGCAGATATGCAGTATTTT. Translating gives CARTPGQGADMQYF.

V usage is TRBV5-1 and J usage is TRBJ1-1, with a possible D match to TRBD1 (6 bases). Per germline, CDR1 SGHRS and CDR2 YFSETQ. The CDR3 totals 15 residues. V was trimmed by 4 bases and J by 4 bases, leaving 17 bases between them. DNA for the CDR3: TGCGCCAGCAGCCCGCAGGGACAAGGCGTCACTGAAGCTTTCTTT. This gives the protein CASSPQGQGVTEAFF.

The chain has TRBV11-2 and TRBJ2-1; 8 nucleotides agree with TRBD1. The CDR3 sequence is 16 residues long. V was clipped by 4 bases and J by 4 bases; unmatched bases: 9. Germline CDR1 SGHAT, CDR2 FQNNGV. In DNA, the CDR3 is TGTGCCAGCAGCTCACCCGGACAGGGTCGATACAATGAGCAGTTCTTC. Translating gives CASSSPGQGRYNEQFF.

The V and J genes are TRBV18 and TRBJ2-5; 7 bases map to TRBD1. CDR1 KGHSH and CDR2 LQKENI come from the germline V gene. This CDR3 region has 12 residues. V shed 8 bases and J 2 bases; nucleotides not matched to a gene: 2. The CDR3 nucleotides are TGTGCCAGCAAACAGGGGCAAGAGACCCAGTACTTC. This gives the protein CASKQGQETQYF.

The V call is TRBV7-9, the J call TRBJ2-1, with TRBD2 matching over 12 bases. Per germline, CDR1 SEHNR and CDR2 FQNEAQ (reference sequence). Trimming removed 10 bases from V and 5 bases from J; junction bases left unmatched: 15. The CDR3 consists of 17 residues. CDR3 DNA: TGTGCCACCGTGAGCCCCGGACTAGCGGGATATCACAATGAGCAGTTCTTC. Translated: CATVSPGLAGYHNEQFF.

This clone has more than one count but fewer than ten. CDR3 loop: CSVGDSPGANVLTF. CDR3 bases: TGCAGCGTTGGGGACTCACCTGGGGCCAACGTCCTGACTTTC. This chain links TRBV29-1 with TRBJ2-6; TRBD2 might be the D (6 bases). The CDR3 is 14 residues long. The germline gives CDR1 SQVTM, CDR2 ANQGSEA. The ends were cut back, 4 bases at V and 2 bases at J, with 9 bases in the middle. The entire variable domain, with the rest obtained from reference TRBV29-1 and TRBJ2-6, is as follows: SAVISQKPSRDICQRGTSLTIQCQVDSQVTMMFWYRQQPGQSLTLIATANQGSEATYESGFVIDKFPISRPNLTFSTLTVSNMSPEDSSIYLCSVGDSPGANVLTFGAGSRLTVL.

The chain employs TRBV7-7 and TRBJ2-5; D not resolved. The CDR3 contains 14 residues. The V gene lost 5 bases and the J gene lost 5 bases, with 15 bases spanning the gap. Germline assignment: CDR1 SSHAT and CDR2 FNYEAQ (reference sequence). Here the CDR3 reads CASSASGRWETQYF. CDR3 sequence (DNA): TGTGCCAGCAGCGCATCGGGTCGGTGGGAGACCCAGTACTTC.